Following are 4 T cell receptor beta chains from one sample sequenced in a study of blood T cell repertoires in COVID-19. The table came from immunoSEQ multiplex PCR; TCRdb's copy has only in-frame clones and leaves some out. Here the sample spans fewer than 150,000 clones, roughly four fifths being singletons. Sequencing was done on a sample of PBMCs or T cells enriched from blood (not recorded which). The receptors here all came from a man aged 25 to 45 who had recovered from COVID-19.

Turning to this clone: At one end, the junction sequence differs from germline, possibly due to a read error. The chain has TRBV20-1 and TRBJ2-1, with D maybe TRBD1 (6 bases). The CDR3 consists of 11 residues. CDR1 and CDR2 from the germline V gene are DFQATT and SNEGSKA (reference sequence). The CDR3: CSARASMGAVF. DNA for the CDR3: TGCAGTGCTAGAGCCTCCATGGGGGCCGTCTTC.

V gene TRBV5-1 combines with J gene TRBJ2-5, with D perhaps matching TRBD1 (6 bases). Germline V lookup: CDR1 SGHRS, CDR2 YFSETQ. The V gene lost 0 bases and the J gene lost 2 bases, with 8 bases spanning the gap. This CDR3 is 14 amino acids long. In DNA, the CDR3 is TGCGCCAGCAGCTTGGGGACAGTTCAAGAGACCCAGTACTTC. Translation: CASSLGTVQETQYF.

V usage is TRBV6-1 and J usage is TRBJ2-5, with D possibly being TRBD1 (5 bases). The germline V gene has CDR1 MNHNS and CDR2 SASEGT. V lost 3 bases, J lost 0 bases, and 8 bases lay in between. This CDR3 is 14 amino acids long. CDR3 DNA sequence: TGTGCCAGCAGTGAGCAGGGCAACCAAGAGACCCAGTACTTC. It encodes CASSEQGNQETQYF.

The chain has TRBV4-2 and TRBJ1-6; TRBD1 aligns across 7 bases. J lost 4 bases, V lost 1 base, and 4 bases had no gene match. This CDR3 contains 16 residues. Germline values: CDR1 LGHNA, CDR2 YNFKEQ. As DNA, the CDR3 is TGTGCCAGCAGCCAAGGGCCGGGACAGTATAATTCACCCCTCCACTTT. This sequence encodes CASSQGPGQYNSPLHF.